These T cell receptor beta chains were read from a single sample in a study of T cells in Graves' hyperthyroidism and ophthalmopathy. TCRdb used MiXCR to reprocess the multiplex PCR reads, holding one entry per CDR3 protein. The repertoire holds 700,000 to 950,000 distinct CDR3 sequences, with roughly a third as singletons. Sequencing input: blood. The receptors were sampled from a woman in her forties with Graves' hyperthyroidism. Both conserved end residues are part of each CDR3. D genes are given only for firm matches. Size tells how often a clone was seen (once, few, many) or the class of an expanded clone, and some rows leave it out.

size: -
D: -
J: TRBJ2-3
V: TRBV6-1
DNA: TGTGCCAGCAGTGAAATGGGATATTCCTCAGCGGATACGCAGTATTTT
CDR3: CASSEMGYSSADTQYF

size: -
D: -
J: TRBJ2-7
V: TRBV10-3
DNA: TGTGCTGTCACTGGCAGCTCCTACGAGCAGTACTTC
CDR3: CAVTGSSYEQYF

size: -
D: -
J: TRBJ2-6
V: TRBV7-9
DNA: TGTGCCAGCACGTTAGGAGCGACGGACACTGAAGCTTTC
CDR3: CASTLGATDTEAF

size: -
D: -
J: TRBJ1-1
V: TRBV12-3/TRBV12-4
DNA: TGTGCCAGCAGTTTTTACAGGGACACTGAAGCTTTCTTT
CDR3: CASSFYRDTEAFF

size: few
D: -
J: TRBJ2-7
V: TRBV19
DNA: TGTGCCAGTAGTCCCATGATTGAGGGGAGCTCCTACGAGCAGTACTTC
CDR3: CASSPMIEGSSYEQYF

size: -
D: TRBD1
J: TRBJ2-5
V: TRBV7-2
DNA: TGTGCCAGCAGCAGGGGGTCAACAGGGGGCGGGGAGGCCCAGTACTTC
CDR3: CASSRGSTGGGEAQYF

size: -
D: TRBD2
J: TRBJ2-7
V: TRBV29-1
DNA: TGCAGCGCACTATTGGCGCGGGAGACCTACGAGCAGTACTTC
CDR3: CSALLARETYEQYF

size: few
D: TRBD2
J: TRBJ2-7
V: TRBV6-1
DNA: TGTGCCAGCAGTGAATCGGGGGGTAGCGGGGGCTACGAGCAGTACTTC
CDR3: CASSESGGSGGYEQYF

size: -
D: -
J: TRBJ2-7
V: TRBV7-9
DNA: TGTGCCAGCAGCCCGGATCCCAATGGACGTACGGGGCAGTACTTC
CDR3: CASSPDPNGRTGQYF

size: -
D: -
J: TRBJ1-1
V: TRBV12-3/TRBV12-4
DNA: TGTGCCAGCAGTTCTCAGGTTTTGAAGAGGAACACTGAAGCTTTCTTT
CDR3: CASSSQVLKRNTEAFF

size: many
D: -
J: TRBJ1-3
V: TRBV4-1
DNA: TGCGCCAGCAGCCAGATCACGTTCTCTGGAAACACCATATATTTT
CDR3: CASSQITFSGNTIYF

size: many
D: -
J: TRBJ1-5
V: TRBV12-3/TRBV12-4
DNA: TGTGCCAGCAGTTTAGTTTGGGGGAAAGATCAGCCCCAGCATTTT
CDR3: CASSLVWGKDQPQHF

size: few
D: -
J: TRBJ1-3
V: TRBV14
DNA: TGTGCCAGCAGGCTCGGGGGCTCTGGAAACACCATATATTTT
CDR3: CASRLGGSGNTIYF

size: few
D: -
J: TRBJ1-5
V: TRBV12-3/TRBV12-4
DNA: TGTGCCAGCAGTTTTGCCCCACCCAATAATCAGCCCCAGCATTTT
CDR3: CASSFAPPNNQPQHF

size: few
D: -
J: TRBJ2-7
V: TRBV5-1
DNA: TGCGCCAGCAGCGCCAGGGGCGGGAGCATCTACGAGCAGTACTTC
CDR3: CASSARGGSIYEQYF

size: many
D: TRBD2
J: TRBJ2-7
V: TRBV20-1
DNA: TGCAGTGCCAACCGGGTCGGCGGGAGCATGGGCAGGGAGCAGTACTTC
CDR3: CSANRVGGSMGREQYF

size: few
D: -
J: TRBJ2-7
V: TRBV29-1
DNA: TGCAGCGTGAAGTCGGGGGAGGCGGGTGACTCCTACGAGCAGTACTTC
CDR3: CSVKSGEAGDSYEQYF

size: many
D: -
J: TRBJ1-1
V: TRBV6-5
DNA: TGTGCCAGCAGTTATATAGGTAACACTGAAGCTTTCTTT
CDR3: CASSYIGNTEAFF

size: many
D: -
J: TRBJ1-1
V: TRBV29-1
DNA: TGCAGCGTTGAATTGGGACCTTTCTTT
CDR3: CSVELGPFF

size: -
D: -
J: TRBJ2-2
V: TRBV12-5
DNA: TGTGCTAGTGGTTTGTCCAACAGCGGGGAGCTGTTTTTT
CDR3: CASGLSNSGELFF

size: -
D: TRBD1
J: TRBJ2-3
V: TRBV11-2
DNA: TGTGCCAGCAGCCCCTGGGACAGGGGATCGGCAGATACGCAGTATTTT
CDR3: CASSPWDRGSADTQYF

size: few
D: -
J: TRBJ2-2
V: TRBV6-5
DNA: TGTGCCAGCAGTTATAACACGGACACCGGGGAGCTGTTTTTT
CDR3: CASSYNTDTGELFF

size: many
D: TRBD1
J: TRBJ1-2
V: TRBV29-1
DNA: TGCAGCGTTGATGCAAAGGAGACAGGGCACTATGGCTACACCTTC
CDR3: CSVDAKETGHYGYTF

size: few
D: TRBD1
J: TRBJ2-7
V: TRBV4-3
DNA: TGCGCCAGCAGCCAAGGAAGAACAGGGGGCCCCTACGAGCAGTACTTC
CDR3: CASSQGRTGGPYEQYF

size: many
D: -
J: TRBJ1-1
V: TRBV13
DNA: TGTGCCAGCAGCACCAGACGGACTGACACTGAAGCTTTCTTT
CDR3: CASSTRRTDTEAFF

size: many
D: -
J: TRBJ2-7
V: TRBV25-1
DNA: TGTGCCAGCAGAGTAAACTACGAGCAGTACTTC
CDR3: CASRVNYEQYF

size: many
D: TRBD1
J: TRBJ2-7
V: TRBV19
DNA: TGTGCCAGTAGTGCGCGACAGGGGAGCTACGAGCAGTACTTC
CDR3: CASSARQGSYEQYF

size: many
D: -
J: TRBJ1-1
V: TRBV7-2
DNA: TGTGCCAGCAGCTTAGAGAGGAACACTGAAGCTTTCTTT
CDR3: CASSLERNTEAFF

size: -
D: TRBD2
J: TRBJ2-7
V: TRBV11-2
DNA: TGTGCCAGCAGCTCCCCGGGAGGGGCAGGGTACGAGCAGTACTTC
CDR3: CASSSPGGAGYEQYF

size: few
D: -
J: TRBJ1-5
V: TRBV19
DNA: TGTGCCAGTAGTATAGATCATAGGAATCAGCCCCAGCATTTT
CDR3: CASSIDHRNQPQHF

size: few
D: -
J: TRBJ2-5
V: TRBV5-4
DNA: TGTGCCAGCAGTAAATTTCGGGACTACCAAGAGACCCAGTACTTC
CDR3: CASSKFRDYQETQYF

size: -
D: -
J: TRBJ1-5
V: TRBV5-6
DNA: TGTGCCAGCAGCGCAGCTGTAGGACAGCCCCAGCATTTT
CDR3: CASSAAVGQPQHF

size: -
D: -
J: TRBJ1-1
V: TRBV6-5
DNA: TGTGCCAGCAGTGAGTACACTGAAGCTTTCTTT
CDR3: CASSEYTEAFF